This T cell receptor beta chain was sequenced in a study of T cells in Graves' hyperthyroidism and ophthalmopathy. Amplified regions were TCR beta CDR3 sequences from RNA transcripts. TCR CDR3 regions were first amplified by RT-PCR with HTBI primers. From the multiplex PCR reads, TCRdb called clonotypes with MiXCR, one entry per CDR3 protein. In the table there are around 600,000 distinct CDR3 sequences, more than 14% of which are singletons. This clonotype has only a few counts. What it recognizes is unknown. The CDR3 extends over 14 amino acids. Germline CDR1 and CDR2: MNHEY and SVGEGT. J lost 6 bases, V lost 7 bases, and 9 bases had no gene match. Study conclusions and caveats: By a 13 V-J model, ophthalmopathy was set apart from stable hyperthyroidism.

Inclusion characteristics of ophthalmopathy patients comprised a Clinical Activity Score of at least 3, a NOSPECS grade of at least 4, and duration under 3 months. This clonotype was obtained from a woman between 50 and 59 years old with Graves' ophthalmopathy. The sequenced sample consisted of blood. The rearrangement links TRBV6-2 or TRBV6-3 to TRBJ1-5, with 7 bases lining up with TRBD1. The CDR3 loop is CASTPDTGVQPQHF. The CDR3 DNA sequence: TGTGCCAGCACGCCGGATACAGGGGTTCAGCCCCAGCATTTT.